This TCR beta chain was captured by sequencing in a study of T-cell reconstitution after alpha-beta-depleted transplantation in children. Study results and caveats: T-cell counts and diversity were attributed mostly to newly produced T cells one year after transplant. About two months after transplant, alpha-beta T cells reportedly came from several hundred expanded graft clones.

The CDR3 has 13 residues. Germline V lookup: CDR1 MNHNS, CDR2 SASEGT. V lost 11 bases to trimming and J lost 0 bases, with 13 bases between them. This clonotype showed up many times. Antigen specificity is unknown. Unique molecular identifiers were incorporated when the TCRbeta library was constructed. Each CDR3 protein is one row after TCRdb ran MiXCR on the PCR reads. The data contain about 31,000 distinct CDR3 sequences, 5% to 7% of them singletons. The sequence came from a child less than two years old who had a stem cell transplant for acute myeloid leukemia, so the T cells may come from the graft donor. The sequencing here drew on peripheral blood, taken 60 days after TCRalphabeta/CD19-depleted stem cell transplant. J is TRBJ2-5 and V is TRBV6-1; D possibly matches TRBD1 or TRBD2 (6 bases each). The CDR3 nucleotides read TGTGCCGCCAGGGGCGGGAACCAAGAGACCCAGTACTTC. The encoded protein is CAARGGNQETQYF.